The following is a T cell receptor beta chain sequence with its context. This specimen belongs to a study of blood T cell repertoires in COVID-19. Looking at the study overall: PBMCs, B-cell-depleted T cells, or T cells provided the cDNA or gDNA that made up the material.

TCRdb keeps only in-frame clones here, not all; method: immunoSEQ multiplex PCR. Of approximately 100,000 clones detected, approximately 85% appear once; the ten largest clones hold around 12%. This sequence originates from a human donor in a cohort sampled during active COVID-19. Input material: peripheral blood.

The DNA for the CDR3 is TGCGCCAGCTTTTATAGCGGGGGGGCCCACAATGAGCAGTTCTTC. As protein: CASFYSGGAHNEQFF. The chain recombines TRBV5-1 with TRBJ2-1, with 11 bases aligning to TRBD2. The length of the CDR3 is 15 residues. Germline assignment: CDR1 SGHRS and CDR2 YFSETQ. Unmatched junction bases numbered 8, after V lost 7 bases and J lost 5 bases.